A selection of T cell receptor beta chains follows, all from one sample in a study of siplizumab effects on memory and regulatory T cells. The assay was immunoSEQ multiplex PCR, and TCRdb's table has in-frame clones only and misses some. The sample shows roughly 26,000 clones, 70% to 85% of them seen only once. The sequenced material came from memory CD4+ T cells sorted from blood. These receptors were taken from a human donor in good health. The CDR3 runs from the conserved cysteine through the conserved F or W. A D gene is named only where the DNA matches it firmly. The size entry is marked missing in some rows and otherwise reads once, few, many or a size class.

size	V	J	D	DNA	CDR3
-	TRBV9	TRBJ2-2	TRBD2	TGTGCCAGCAGCGAGGGACTAGCGGGAGCCACCGGGGAGCTGTTTTTT	CASSEGLAGATGELFF
-	TRBV15	TRBJ2-7	TRBD1	TGTGCCACCAGCAGAAAAGAACGGACAGGCCGCTCCTACGAGCAGTACTTC	CATSRKERTGRSYEQYF
-	TRBV7-8	TRBJ2-1	-	TGTGCCAGCAGTCAACGGGAGCGAGAACGGGAGCAGTTCTTC	CASSQREREREQFF
-	TRBV7-7	TRBJ2-5	-	TGTGCTAGCAGCTTAGTTGCGGGGCGGACCCAGTACTTC	CASSLVAGRTQYF
few	TRBV7-6	TRBJ2-2	-	TGTGCCAGCAGCGGTGGGGACTGGTCTGGGGGAACCGGGGAGCTGTTTTTT	CASSGGDWSGGTGELFF
-	TRBV5-1	TRBJ1-3	-	TGCGCCAGCAGCTTGGGAGAGGTTGGAGGAAACACCATATATTTT	CASSLGEVGGNTIYF
-	TRBV7-2	TRBJ2-1	-	TGTGCCAGCACCTTCGAACGGCGGGATGAGCAGTTCTTC	CASTFERRDEQFF
-	TRBV9	TRBJ2-1	-	TGTGCCAGCAGCGGACAGACTGATAGCTCCTACAATGAGCAGTTCTTC	CASSGQTDSSYNEQFF
-	TRBV6-4	TRBJ1-1	-	TGTGCCAGCAGTGAGTTGGCCGGGACTGAAGCTTTCTTT	CASSELAGTEAFF
once	TRBV11-1	TRBJ2-1	-	TGTGCCAGCAGCTTAGGACTGTGGAGTGAGCAGTTCTTC	CASSLGLWSEQFF
-	TRBV12-2	TRBJ2-6	-	TGTGCAAGTCGCATTTGTCAGGGACCTGGGGCCAACGTCCTGACTTTC	CASRICQGPGANVLTF
-	TRBV28	TRBJ2-7	TRBD2	TGTGCCAGCAGTCCCCGGACTAGCGGTAACTACGAGCAGTACTTC	CASSPRTSGNYEQYF
-	TRBV30	TRBJ1-4	-	TGTGCCTGGAGTGTTCAGGGAGAGATTAATGAAAAACTGTTTTTT	CAWSVQGEINEKLFF
once	TRBV10-3	TRBJ2-2	TRBD1	TGTGCCATCAGTGAGGGGACAGGGTATGCCGGGGAGCTGTTTTTT	CAISEGTGYAGELFF
once	TRBV10-3	TRBJ1-6	-	TGTGCCATCAGTGAGTCGGCAGGGTATAATTCACCCCTCCACTTT	CAISESAGYNSPLHF
once	TRBV4-2	TRBJ1-3	TRBD1	TGTGCCAGCAGCCGAGACAGGGGAACCATATATTTT	CASSRDRGTIYF
few	TRBV30	TRBJ1-6	TRBD1	TGTGCCTGGAACAAACCCGGGACAGGCTATTCACCCCTCCACTTT	CAWNKPGTGYSPLHF
-	TRBV2	TRBJ1-4	-	TGTGCCAGCAGTGAAGATTGGGGAGAGGATGAAAAACTGTTTTTT	CASSEDWGEDEKLFF
-	TRBV4-1	TRBJ1-2	-	TGCGCCAGCAGCCAAGCCGGGACCGACTATGGCTACACCTTC	CASSQAGTDYGYTF
-	TRBV7-7	TRBJ2-2	-	TGTGCTAGCAGCTCCGCAACGCCCAAGGGGACCGGGGAGCTGTTTTTT	CASSSATPKGTGELFF
-	TRBV18	TRBJ1-5	TRBD1	TGTGCCAGCTCCCTGGGACAGGGCAATCAGCCCCAGCATTTT	CASSLGQGNQPQHF
-	TRBV25-1	TRBJ1-2	-	TGTGCCAGCAGTGCCCTGGGCGTTGGCTACACCTTC	CASSALGVGYTF
few	TRBV5-4	TRBJ2-5	-	TGTGCCAGCAGCGGGACGTCCCAAGAGACCCAGTACTTC	CASSGTSQETQYF
few	TRBV7-2	TRBJ1-1	TRBD1	TGTGCCAGCAGGTGGACAGGGGGCACTGAAGCTTTCTTT	CASRWTGGTEAFF
-	TRBV7-3	TRBJ2-3	TRBD1	TGTGCCAGCTGTCCGGGACAGGGAAGGACAGATACGCAGTATTTT	CASCPGQGRTDTQYF
few	TRBV6-6	TRBJ2-7	TRBD1	TGTGCCAGCACCCCGGGACAGGGCGTCCACGAGCAGTACTTC	CASTPGQGVHEQYF
-	TRBV29-1	TRBJ1-4	-	TGCAGCGTTGTTAAGATCGGGGGAGAAAAACTGTTTTTT	CSVVKIGGEKLFF
-	TRBV9	TRBJ2-7	-	TGTGCCAGCAGCGTAGACCCTAGTGCTGGATACGAGCAGTACTTC	CASSVDPSAGYEQYF
-	TRBV5-4	TRBJ2-1	-	TGTGCCAGCAGCTTGGTGGGGGAAATTGCTGAGCAGTTCTTC	CASSLVGEIAEQFF
-	TRBV6-5	TRBJ2-7	-	TGTGCCTCCAGGACTCCTCGCGGCGAGCAGTACTTC	CASRTPRGEQYF
-	TRBV7-6	TRBJ2-5	TRBD2	TGTGCCAGCAGCTTAGCGGGGACTAGCGAAGAGACCCAGTACTTC	CASSLAGTSEETQYF
-	TRBV25-1	TRBJ1-3	-	TGTGCCAGCAGTGAACAGAGCTCTGGAAACACCATATATTTT	CASSEQSSGNTIYF
-	TRBV2	TRBJ2-1	TRBD1	TGTGCCAGCGGACAGGGGTTCATTGAGCAGTTCTTC	CASGQGFIEQFF
-	TRBV27	TRBJ2-1	TRBD1	TGTGCCACTAGGACAGGGGCCCAATTTGAGCAGTTCTTC	CATRTGAQFEQFF
-	TRBV5-5	TRBJ2-7	-	TGTGCCAGCAGCCCCAGGCAGGGACCCTACGAGCAGTACTTC	CASSPRQGPYEQYF
-	TRBV4-1	TRBJ2-1	TRBD2	TGCGCCAGCAGCCAGGGACTAGCGCCTAATGAGCAGTTCTTC	CASSQGLAPNEQFF
-	TRBV6-1	TRBJ1-3	-	TGTGCCAGCAGTGAAGCTACCAGGCTCTCTGGAAACACCATATATTTT	CASSEATRLSGNTIYF
-	TRBV2	TRBJ1-2	-	TGTGCCAGCAGTGGGCTTCCCCTAGGGATTCTAAACTATGGCTACACCTTC	CASSGLPLGILNYGYTF
-	TRBV29-1	TRBJ2-1	-	TGCAGCGTTGAACAGGACAGCGGCAATGAGCAGTTCTTC	CSVEQDSGNEQFF
-	TRBV30	TRBJ2-3	TRBD2	TGTGCCTGGAGTAGAACTAGCGGGAGTGATACGCAGTATTTT	CAWSRTSGSDTQYF
few	TRBV4-1	TRBJ2-1	-	TGCGCCAGCAGCCGGGCCCGGGACATCTCCTACAATGAGCAGTTCTTC	CASSRARDISYNEQFF
-	TRBV18	TRBJ2-7	-	TGTGCCAGCTCACCCCAGGGGCACCGGTCCTACGAGCAGTACTTC	CASSPQGHRSYEQYF
-	TRBV5-1	TRBJ1-1	TRBD1	TGCGCCAGCAGCAAAAGGACAGGGTCAAAGAACACTGAAGCTTTCTTT	CASSKRTGSKNTEAFF
-	TRBV27	TRBJ2-1	-	TGTGCCAGCAGCCCCTCCGAGGGCTCCTACAATGAGCAGTTCTTC	CASSPSEGSYNEQFF
-	TRBV5-4	TRBJ2-5	-	TGTGCCAGCAGCCCACCTGGGGAGACCCAGTACTTC	CASSPPGETQYF
-	TRBV10-1	TRBJ2-1	-	TGCGCCAGCAGTGACCCGTCAGGGAATGAGCAGTTCTTC	CASSDPSGNEQFF
-	TRBV2	TRBJ1-1	-	TGTGCCAGCAGCGATGACAGGATTGGAAACACTGAAGCTTTCTTT	CASSDDRIGNTEAFF
-	TRBV6-5	TRBJ2-5	TRBD2	TGTGCCAGCAGAAAAACTGGGGGGGGAGCAGAGACCCAGTACTTC	CASRKTGGGAETQYF
-	TRBV27	TRBJ2-6	TRBD1	TGTGCCAGCAGTTCGCGCCGGGGTCGGGACAGGGACTCTGGGGCCAACGTCCTGACTTTC	CASSSRRGRDRDSGANVLTF
-	TRBV13	TRBJ1-2	-	TGTGCCAGCAGCTTAGAAGGGTATGGCTACACCTTC	CASSLEGYGYTF
-	TRBV12-5	TRBJ1-1	-	TGTGCTAGTGGTTTGGGACCTCCTCCTGAAGCTTTCTTT	CASGLGPPPEAFF
few	TRBV4-3	TRBJ2-3	-	TGCGCCAGCAGCCAAGACTACCGATCTTGGGATACGCAGTATTTT	CASSQDYRSWDTQYF
-	TRBV4-2	TRBJ2-3	TRBD2	TGTGCCAGCAGCCTTGGACTAGCGGGGTCGGCAGATACGCAGTATTTT	CASSLGLAGSADTQYF